This T cell receptor beta chain came from a study of shared clonotypes between healthy human individuals. Study outcomes and limitations: The low donor count limited represented genetic and exposure-history diversity. Only blood underwent sampling, and tissue repertoires likely differ.

For this clone: Its antigen is unknown.

Assay: immunoSEQ multiplex PCR; the TCRdb copy retains only in-frame clones and omits some. The sample contains 2 million or so clones, roughly 94% of which appear only once. CD45RO-negative cells were positively selected for CCR7, leaving out terminally differentiated effector memory CD45RA+ cells. Healthy adults negative for HIV, lacking recent acute infections or vaccinations, served as donors. Everyone who donated was a Caucasian adult who lived in Nashville, Tennessee. Input material: naive CD8+ T cells sorted from blood. The sequence was collected from a young man in good health.

As DNA, the CDR3 is TGTGCCAGCAGCGTTACGGGACAGTCTGGAAACACCATATATTTT. Protein sequence: CASSVTGQSGNTIYF. This chain links TRBV9 with TRBJ1-3; 7 nucleotides align to TRBD1. The CDR3 length is 15 residues. Germline V gene sequence: CDR1 SGDLS, CDR2 YYNGEE. The junction had 3 bases not matched to a gene; V was cut back by 2 bases and J by 1 base.